This is a list of T cell receptor beta chains from one sample in a study of identical twins. TCRdb re-called the 5' RACE reads through MiXCR, storing one row per CDR3 protein. This table has 700,000 or so distinct CDR3 sequences, about 9.4% appearing once. These records were also assigned to another study, of yellow fever vaccine responses in identical twins.

The material sequenced was PBMCs. These receptors all come from a young woman in good health. CDR3s leave out the opening cysteine and the closing phenylalanine or tryptophan.

V: TRBV9; J: TRBJ1-1; length: 13; CDR3: ASSVYTGSGTEAF
V: TRBV7-2; J: TRBJ2-2; length: 21; CDR3: ASSLLWWVFRAGTSEKNGELF
V: TRBV27; J: TRBJ2-2; length: 11; CDR3: ASSQRVPGELF
V: TRBV29-1; J: TRBJ2-5; length: 10; CDR3: SVPRDKETQY
V: TRBV6-2/TRBV6-3; J: TRBJ2-1; length: 13; CDR3: ASRRLAGTFNEQF
V: TRBV6-1; J: TRBJ2-7; length: 14; CDR3: AAGPASLAGAYEQY
V: TRBV12-3/TRBV12-4; J: TRBJ1-1; length: 13; CDR3: ASRPAGGPNTEAF
V: TRBV20-1; J: TRBJ2-5; length: 16; CDR3: SARAPITGNFFQETQY
V: TRBV12-3/TRBV12-4; J: TRBJ2-1; length: 10; CDR3: ASSLGGQEQF
V: TRBV3-1; J: TRBJ1-4; length: 11; CDR3: ASSPGGLEKLF
V: TRBV6-4; J: TRBJ2-1; length: 14; CDR3: ASSDSEGSGSAEQF
V: TRBV11-3; J: TRBJ2-3; length: 14; CDR3: ASSLDALGSTDTQY
V: TRBV7-7; J: TRBJ2-7; length: 13; CDR3: ASIDPVRLSYEQY
V: TRBV7-9; J: TRBJ2-1; length: 12; CDR3: ASSTTSPIVEQF
V: TRBV5-1; J: TRBJ2-3; length: 13; CDR3: ASSYTGGPGDTQY
V: TRBV6-2/TRBV6-3; J: TRBJ2-7; length: 12; CDR3: ASSQIILISEQY
V: TRBV19; J: TRBJ1-6; length: 11; CDR3: ASSLGGSAPLH